This T cell receptor (beta chain) was profiled in a study of shared clonotypes between healthy human individuals. On the study more broadly: A couple of women and a few men aged 18 to 49 served as donors.

TCRdb's copy holds only in-frame clones and misses some; the assay was immunoSEQ multiplex PCR. This table has around 2.5 million clones, approximately 94% appearing once. As concerns this clone: Antigen: not known.

Findings and limits, study-wide: When compared with the clonotypes that were shared by all four sorted-subset donors, the non-shared clonotypes turned out to have lower generation probabilities.

Source material: naive CD4+ T cells from PBMCs. The subset: CD45RA+ positively selected. The receptor was isolated from a young man in good health. Some clones in this sample may be carry-over from other donors' samples.

In DNA, the CDR3 is TGTGCCAGCGAAGGGGGCGCCTGGGAGACCCAGTACTTC. Translating it yields CASEGGAWETQYF. The chain carries TRBV2 and TRBJ2-5; 7 nucleotides align to TRBD1. Germline values: CDR1 SNHLY, CDR2 FYNNEI. V shed 8 bases, J shed 5 bases, and the junction held 8 bases outside the gene matches. CDR3 length: 13 amino acids.